The present T cell receptor (beta chain) was sequenced within a study of T cell clusters in autoimmune cytopenias (dated by TCRdb to between 2017 and 2020). In terms of the full investigation: Among healthy donor controls, the mean age was roughly 56 years, the median age was approximately 64 years, and 22 of 43 were female. Per sample, TRB sequencing gave a median depth of about 50,000 reads and a median of approximately 2,400 distinct TRB clonotypes. TRB and IGH repertoires from peripheral blood were sequenced in autoimmune cytopenia patients at active disease and during treatment follow-up, with healthy, CLL and autoimmune hepatitis controls included alongside. The study was designed to test whether a disease-specific immune repertoire signature usable as a blood-based biomarker is carried by autoimmune cytopenia patients. For primary cytopenia, some 25 age-matched healthy donors were used as controls, and for secondary cytopenia, approximately 13 age-matched CLL patients were used as controls. Autoimmune hepatitis repertoires were compared with those of about two dozen age- and sex-matched healthy donors.

Each sample's TRB amplification started from around 0.25 ug of peripheral blood genomic DNA, which corresponds to tens of thousands of genome equivalents. On the study overall, not on this receptor specifically: Healthy donors showed approximately 3-fold more exclusive TRB clusters than active autoimmune hepatitis patients, consistent with an autoimmunity-wide signature. The T cell clusters were defined in silico only, and their functional role remained to be validated experimentally. The cluster-lack signature was not observed for secondary cytopenia versus CLL, as the signature was apparently masked by the dominant lymphoma-associated repertoire. The TRB repertoire shifts, including less even repertoires in secondary cytopenia and CLL, mostly reflected lymphoma bias and not autoimmunity. The GLIPH analysis suggested a lack of physiological T cell clusters in primary autoimmune cytopenia patients, since some 46 clusters were exclusive to healthy donors whereas more than 15 were exclusive to patients.

Taken from cysteine to phenylalanine, the CDR3 has 14 residues. The protein alone is recorded here. The germline V gene (reference sequence) yields MNHEY for CDR1 and SMNVEV for CDR2. TRB rearrangements were amplified by multiplex PCR following a touch-down protocol, with the TRB-A and TRB-B primer pools mixed in one tube. Illumina adapters and sample indices were added to the amplicons through two consecutive PCR reactions using Phusion HS II polymerase. The amplicons were purified from gel with the NucleoSpin Gel and PCR Clean-up kit, after which the amplicons were quantified by Qubit and checked for quality on an Agilent 2100 Bioanalyzer. Libraries were sequenced on an Illumina MiSeq using 600-cycle, single-indexed, paired-end runs. As for the original processing: TRB reads were aligned and assembled with MiXCR version 2.1.12 using the default MiXCR reference library. A clone was defined by each unique CDR3 nucleotide sequence, and analysis was restricted to productive sequences with at least two reads. Alpha-parameterized diversity profiles (alpha 0 to 5), including the Shannon (alpha 1) and Simpson (alpha 2) indices, were computed with an R script to assess repertoire diversity. The tcR package was used to compute combinatorial TRB VJ usage, which was then compared between cohorts by principal component analysis with ade4. GLIPH was used to cluster TCRbeta CDR3s in pairs of cohorts matched for age and read depth, and a Wilcoxon test was used to compare cluster frequencies. TCRdb reprocessed the reads; each CDR3 protein sequence makes one entry, and DNA is unavailable. TCRdb's processing, not the study's, gives the V and J calls here. The data table for this sample lists about 6,900 distinct CDR3 sequences. Roughly a tenth of the sample is held by the ten biggest clonotypes.

Notes on this clonotype: What this receptor recognizes is not known.

Separately, the same data were catalogued under a study of T cell repertoires in aging, cancer and after chemotherapy. In that second paper, the authors write: Donors were distributed across six age groups ranging from 30 or younger to 70 or older, with at least three individuals included per group. Control TCR repertoires from healthy donors were recorded over several months to years, and clear clonal overlap was observed across re-sampling. The complete dataset included about 8.8 million TCR reads. Untreated patients with hematological or solid cancers showed significantly lower blood TCR diversity and higher clonality than age-matched healthy donors. In healthy donors, the decline in TCR diversity with age was mainly explained by loss of richness, whereas in cancer patients loss of evenness was also found to contribute. An increase in median generation probability over the chemotherapy interval was observed in both cancer cohorts, suggesting that the repertoire was reconstituted through rebound thymic output. It was noted by the authors that conclusions about immunological memory after chemotherapy cannot be drawn from the repertoire data. To look at immunoaging and at how T cells reconstitute after chemotherapy, the study profiled TCR beta repertoires in peripheral blood from both healthy donors and cancer patients. The cohort comprised 200 to 250 cancer patients, 94 with hematological and around 120 with solid cancers, plus 95 healthy donors as a reference group. MiXCR versions 2.12 and 3.0.5 were used to process TRB sequences. Repertoire metrics included Shannon diversity, evenness, clonality (one minus evenness), and alpha-parameterized diversity profiles from alpha 0 to 5. The IGoR algorithm was used to calculate generation probabilities for clones in the paired samples taken before and after chemotherapy.

The rearrangement joined TRBV27 to TRBJ2-1; lacking DNA, the TRBD2 call made by TCRdb goes unchecked. This TCR derives from a human donor in good health. Material: peripheral blood. The CDR3 amino acid sequence is: CASRYISGVNEQFF.